The present TCR beta chain was sequenced within a study of cytomegalovirus exposure and HLA in healthy donors (dated by TCRdb to about 2017). For context, the study as a whole: An earlier analysis of roughly 630 of the donors reported about 290 Gb of sequence data and some 120 million unique TCR beta sequences from about 180 million T cells. An early release that covered fewer than 800 HLA-typed donors contained approximately 290 gigabases of sequencing data and 65 million to 100 million unique TCR sequences. Of the approximately 400 genotyped donors, roughly 80% fell in the genetic ancestry cluster associated with self-reported Caucasian donors. The study was designed to test whether signatures of past pathogen exposure could be identified by cataloging public T cell receptors. The study used immunosequencing to profile the T cell repertoires of about 670 subjects and linked those repertoires to cytomegalovirus serostatus. A separate validation cohort of 100 to 150 different subjects was used in addition to the approximately 670-subject first cohort. High-throughput TCR immunosequencing, statistical association of individual TCRs with disease status, and machine learning were combined to predict cytomegalovirus infection status. A later analysis re-examined previously published TCR beta repertoires from 500 to 700 donors and added high-resolution HLA genotyping to investigate patterns of TCR occurrence. Rather than using new phenotypic data, the later analysis identified candidate immune exposures from TCR beta sequences and from how often those sequences occurred across donors. In an earlier analysis of several hundred of the donors, high-throughput TCR beta sequencing was used to judge whether each TCR beta V gene segment behaved as functional or pseudogenic. Donor age, sex, ethnicity and CMV serostatus were compiled together with the repertoire data. Genome-wide SNP genotypes for about three fifths of the roughly 670 donors were used in a later genetic analysis, which treated that subset as a discovery cohort. All discovery cohort repertoires had been generated on a single sequencing platform. HLA typing included class I and class II loci at four-digit resolution. Typing coverage varied by locus: about 629-630 donors for A, B, C, DRB1 and DQB1; approximately 560 for DQA1; about 600 for DPA1; some 470 for DPB1. Because of strong linkage in the cohort, roughly five DR-DQ haplotypes were treated as single units for association and clustering. On average, around 240,000 unique TCR beta nucleotide sequences were sequenced per donor among about 400 genotyped donors of the cohort, with roughly 20% of those sequences being non-productive. Findings and caveats that apply to the study as a whole: The authors suggested that the approach could potentially be extended to other disease states and immunological phenotypes. A later analysis found that most CMV-associated TCR beta chains appeared HLA-restricted, with HLA associations seemingly driven largely by CMV exposure. In a later genetic analysis, fewer N-insertions in productive TCRs were reported among donors in an Asian-associated ancestry cluster than the roughly 640-donor mean. HLA typing was unavailable for some donors at each locus, so association tests used only the typed subset. In a later analysis, HLA-associated TCR beta chains were found to be more clonally expanded and to have lower generation probabilities than equally common non-associated chains. About 15 rarely observed V segments, including chromosome 9 orphons, were excluded from the earlier analysis of several hundred of the donors because counts were too low. Correlated functional status among segregating V segments might be attributable to linkage disequilibrium, but an unknown experimental factor could not be ruled out. CMV serostatus was the only immune exposure information available for the cohort. In both the original and validation cohorts, the classifier was reported to diagnose cytomegalovirus status with high specificity and sensitivity. In a later analysis, the rate of TCR association differed among HLA loci, with DRB1 alleles having the most associated TCRs and HLA-C alleles having the fewest. A further reported finding was that TCR beta sequences accurately predicted the HLA-A and HLA-B alleles for most subjects in the first cohort. In a later analysis, several top co-occurrence clusters were reported to appear linked to parvovirus B19, influenza, CMV and Epstein-Barr virus. Three of the identified cytomegalovirus-associated TCR beta chains were confirmed in vitro to be specific for cytomegalovirus antigens. In an earlier analysis of around 600 of the donors, most TCR beta V segments appeared in productive rearrangements about 87% or about 30% of the time, broadly matching IMGT annotations. The sequencing pipeline was judged likely to have produced a cluster of highly shared sequence variants as a technical artifact. Strong co-occurrence of HLA alleles, especially DR and DQ, made assigning TCR associations to individual alleles difficult. Across donors, most TCR sequences were observed very rarely, whereas some public TCRs were present in many individuals. In the study, around 150 TCR beta chains were listed as associated with cytomegalovirus. An association between a missense DCLRE1C variant and V-gene and J-gene trimming of TCR beta chains was found in a later genetic analysis and replicated in an independent cohort. A later analysis associated about 17,000 TCR beta sequences with specific HLA alleles at a false discovery rate of 0.05. Because the 87-base-pair reads could not distinguish some IMGT-functional V segments, including TRBV6-2 and TRBV6-3, those segments were excluded. This cohort had only TCR beta chains sequenced, and the lack of alpha or paired-chain data limited which features could be detected. Presence/absence analyses assumed roughly uniform sequencing depth across donors, an assumption that may not hold.

CDR1 MDHEN and CDR2 SYDVKM are derived from the germline V gene. The CDR3 numbers 13 residues from cysteine through phenylalanine. CDR3 DNA is the only sequence kept; it has 39 bases, read in frame from the first base. Trimming takes 4 bases from V and 4 bases from J, and the germline ends sit 7 bases apart. Library generation was performed with the immunoSEQ multiplex PCR assay. For the multiplex PCR, a mixture combining 60 forward primers for TCR Vbeta segments and 13 reverse primers for TCR Jbeta segments was used. A multiplex PCR assay on genomic DNA amplified the CDR3 region of rearranged TCR beta genes. On the Illumina HiSeq System, the amplified TCR beta libraries were sequenced as 87-base-pair reads. Concerning the study's data processing: A later analysis counted approximately 76 million unique TCR beta chains across the 550 to 700 repertoires, and 10 million to 12 million of these chains were shared by at least two donors. Raw reads were error-corrected and collapsed into unique sequences with a nearest-neighbor algorithm that merged closely related sequences to remove PCR and sequencing errors. To assign V, D and J gene segments, CDR3 sequences were aligned to IMGT reference sequences. For a sequence to be retained, at least a six-nucleotide match to both a V gene segment and a J gene segment was required. A rearrangement was called productive if the CDR3 had no stop codons and remained in frame with V and J, and every other rearrangement was called non-productive. Following IMGT convention, CDR3 was defined as the stretch from the second conserved V-encoded cysteine to the conserved J-encoded phenylalanine. In an earlier analysis of roughly 580 of the donors, sequences lacking an unambiguous match to a single V gene segment were excluded. An earlier analysis of just under 600 of the donors called V segments functional above 56.7% productive rearrangements and segregating when the between-donor standard deviation exceeded 5%. A statistical classification framework was built for diagnosing cytomegalovirus status from the catalog of TCR beta chain sequences. V and J gene assignment, in a later analysis, came from comparing TCR nucleotide sequences with IMGT/GENE-DB human TR gene sequences. A later analysis assigned CDR3 sequences and most-parsimonious VDJ recombination scenarios with the TCRdist pipeline. In a later analysis, each TCR beta chain was defined by its CDR3 amino acid sequence together with its V-gene family, and reads without a unique V-gene family were excluded. In a later analysis, 450 to 600 highly shared, low-generation-probability nucleotide sequences were removed to address suspected cross-contamination and a sequencing artifact. For each public chain, a later analysis derived a clonal expansion index from normalized ranks of inferred template counts within each repertoire. In a later analysis, generation probabilities were computed using a VDJ recombination model fitted to out-of-frame rearrangements, and the results were checked against IGoR. A later analysis scored TCR-TCR, TCR-HLA and TCR-CMV co-occurrence with hypergeometric tests, applying a repertoire-size bias correction to TCR pairs. False discovery rates were estimated in a later analysis by permuting HLA or CMV assignments 20 times. A later analysis grouped co-occurring TCRs with DBSCAN, adding TCRdist sequence similarity when clustering within HLA-allele-positive subsets. Repertoires with fewer than 30,000 or more than 120,000 public chains, plus five repertoires with anomalous nucleotide sharing, were excluded from co-occurrence clustering. The table was pulled from immuneACCESS by TCRdb, which kept in-frame rearrangements only. Such tables lose some clones; where checked, under half of the loss comes from unresolved V genes, and the rest has no known cause. That table is the source of V, J and clone size, and D and trimming were worked out from the DNA. For this sample the table gives 150,000 to 200,000 clones, of which more than 9.5% were detected only once. 7.5% to 10% of the sample is in the top ten clones.

The cohort consisted of 600 or so healthy bone marrow donors. All cohort members were sampled while nominally healthy, although unrecorded immune exposures were likely present. The donor was CMV seropositive and was included in the group of approximately 300 seropositive cohort members. A peripheral blood sample was collected from each donor, and TCR beta sequencing was performed on peripheral blood mononuclear cells. Genomic DNA extraction from the blood cell samples was performed with the Qiagen DNeasy Blood Extraction Kit. The sample holds a few counts of this clone. It lacks a known antigen. The record has no base qualities; no much larger clone is one base away.

Here the chain combines TRBV28 and TRBJ2-2, with an unclear D gene assignment. The source of this sequence is a man aged 50-59 years in good health and CMV-seropositive. The sequenced material came from PBMCs. The CDR3 protein is CASSSPSTGELFF. The DNA sequence is as follows: TGTGCCAGCAGTTCTCCTTCCACCGGGGAGCTGTTTTTT.